This T cell receptor beta chain was obtained from a study of blood T cell repertoires in COVID-19. About the study: The United States, Italy and Spain provided the acute and convalescent COVID-19 samples. The analysed material was cDNA or gDNA that came from T cells, B-cell-depleted T cells, or PBMCs.

The Seattle site enrolled patients during active infection and followed them longitudinally. Assay used: immunoSEQ multiplex PCR; TCRdb lists only in-frame clones, some missing. The top ten hold almost 1.5% of the sample, which has 270,000 or so clones, around 85% seen once. The receptor's source is a human donor with COVID-19, enrolled during active disease. The donor label of this sample is uncertain. The material sequenced was peripheral blood.

The CDR3 sequence is CASSRGGSNTEAFF. In DNA form, the CDR3 reads TGTGCCAGCAGCCGGGGGGGTTCCAACACTGAAGCTTTCTTT. This chain uses TRBV4-2 with TRBJ1-1; D might be TRBD1 (5 bases). Trimming took off 4 bases at V and 2 bases at J, with 11 bases between the two ends. The germline V gene has CDR1 LGHNA and CDR2 YNFKEQ. The CDR3 runs to 14 residues.